This TCR beta chain was observed in a study of blood T cells in healthy people across ages. Combining a sample-barcoded 5' primer with a J-beta primer mix, a second PCR ran for roughly 7 to 12 cycles. TCRdb re-derived calls from the 5' RACE reads in MiXCR, one entry per CDR3 protein. The repertoire holds about 650,000 distinct CDR3 sequences, with more than 45% as singletons. V trimming: 1 base; J trimming: 6 bases; junction bases outside the gene matches: 11. This CDR3 is 16 amino acids long. What was sequenced was blood. The sequence was obtained from an elderly woman in good health. The rearrangement links TRBV12-3 or TRBV12-4 to TRBJ2-5; 7 bases align to TRBD1. CDR3 loop: CASSLDPQTGVKTQYF. CDR3 sequence (DNA): TGTGCCAGCAGTTTAGATCCCCAAACAGGGGTAAAGACCCAGTACTTC.